This T cell receptor (beta chain) was obtained from a study of T cells in Graves' hyperthyroidism and ophthalmopathy. Concerning this clonotype itself: Its antigen is still unknown.

These patients, aged 18 to 65, had recently diagnosed hyperthyroidism lasting under 2 months. The diagnostic basis comprised clinical symptoms, serum thyroxine and TRAb, thyroid ultrasound and orbital computed tomography. Over 8 ml fresh peripheral blood yielded the PBMCs. Amplified TCR beta CDR3 regions derived from RNA transcripts. The HTBI primer set was used in a first-round RT-PCR of the TCR CDR3. TCRdb reanalysed the multiplex PCR reads using MiXCR and keeps one entry per CDR3 protein. The sample includes approximately 510,000 distinct CDR3 sequences, 20% to 25% of them seen just once. Broader study findings: Blood also carried most thyroid clonotypes expanded above 0.001.

The CDR3 covers 18 residues. Germline V gene lookup returns CDR1 MNHEY and CDR2 SVGEGT. The ends lost 10 bases at V and 5 bases at J; junction bases unmatched: 23. The sequenced material came from blood. The chain joins TRBV6-2 or TRBV6-3 to TRBJ2-7; 10 bases align to TRBD2. This clonotype originated in a young man with Graves' hyperthyroidism. The CDR3 reads CATLRNKREGRDPHEQYF. The CDR3 DNA reads as TGTGCCACCCTCCGGAACAAGCGGGAGGGCCGGGATCCCCACGAGCAGTACTTC.